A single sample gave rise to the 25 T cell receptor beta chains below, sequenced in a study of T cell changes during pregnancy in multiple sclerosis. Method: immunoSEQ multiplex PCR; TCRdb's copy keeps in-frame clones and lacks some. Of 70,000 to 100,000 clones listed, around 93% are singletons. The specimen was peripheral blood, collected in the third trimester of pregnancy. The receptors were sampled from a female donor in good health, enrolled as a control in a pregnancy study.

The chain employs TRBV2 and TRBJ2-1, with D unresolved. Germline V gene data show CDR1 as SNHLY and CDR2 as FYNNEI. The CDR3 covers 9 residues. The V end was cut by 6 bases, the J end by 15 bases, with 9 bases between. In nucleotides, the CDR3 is TGTGCCAGCAGCAGCGTTCGGTTCTTC. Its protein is CASSSVRFF.

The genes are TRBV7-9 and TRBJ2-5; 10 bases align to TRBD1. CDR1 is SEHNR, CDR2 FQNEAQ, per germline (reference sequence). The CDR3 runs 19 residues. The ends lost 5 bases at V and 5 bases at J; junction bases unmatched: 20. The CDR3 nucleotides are TGTGCCAGCAGCCCATTTGAATACTGGACAGGGGGTGTAGGGGAGACCCAGTACTTC. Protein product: CASSPFEYWTGGVGETQYF.

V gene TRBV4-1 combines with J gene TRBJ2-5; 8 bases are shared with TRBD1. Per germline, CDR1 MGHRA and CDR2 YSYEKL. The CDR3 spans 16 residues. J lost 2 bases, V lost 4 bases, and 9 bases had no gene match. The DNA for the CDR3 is TGCGCCAGCAGCCCGGGGACAGGTGCCTGGCAAGAGACCCAGTACTTC. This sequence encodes CASSPGTGAWQETQYF.

CDR3 coding DNA: TGTGCCAGCACCTCCCGAGCGTTGGACTTAGCCAAAAACATTCAGTACTTC. It codes for CASTSRALDLAKNIQYF. The rearrangement uses TRBV7-8 and TRBJ2-4; TRBD2 might be the D (5 bases). CDR3 length equals 17 residues. Trimming shortened V by 7 bases and J by 0 bases, and 19 bases separated the two germline ends. Germline V CDR1 and CDR2: SGHVS, FQNEAQ.

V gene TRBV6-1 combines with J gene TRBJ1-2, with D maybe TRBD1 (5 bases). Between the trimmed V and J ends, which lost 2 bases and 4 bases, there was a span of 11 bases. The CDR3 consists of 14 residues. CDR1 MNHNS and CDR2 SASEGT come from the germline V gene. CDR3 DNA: TGTGCCAGCAGTGAAAGTGGACAATTCTATGGCTACACCTTC. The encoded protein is CASSESGQFYGYTF.

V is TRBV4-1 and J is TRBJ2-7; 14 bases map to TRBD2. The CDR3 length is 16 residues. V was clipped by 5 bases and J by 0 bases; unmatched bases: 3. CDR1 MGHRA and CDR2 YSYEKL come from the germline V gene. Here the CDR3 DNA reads TGCGCCAGCAGCGACGGGACTAGCGGGAGCTCCTACGAGCAGTACTTC. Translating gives CASSDGTSGSSYEQYF.

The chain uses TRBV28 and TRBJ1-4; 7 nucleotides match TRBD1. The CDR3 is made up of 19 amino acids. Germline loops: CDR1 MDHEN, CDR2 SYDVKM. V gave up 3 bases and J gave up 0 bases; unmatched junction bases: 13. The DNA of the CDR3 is TGTGCCAGCAGTTTTTATCCGGGACAGAGTCAAGCAACTAATGAAAAACTGTTTTTT. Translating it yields CASSFYPGQSQATNEKLFF.

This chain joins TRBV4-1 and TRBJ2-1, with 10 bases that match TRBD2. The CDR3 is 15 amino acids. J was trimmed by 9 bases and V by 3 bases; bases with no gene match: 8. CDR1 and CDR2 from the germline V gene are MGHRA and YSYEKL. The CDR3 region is CASSHRLAGEVEQFF. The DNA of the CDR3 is TGCGCCAGCAGCCATCGCCTAGCGGGAGAGGTTGAGCAGTTCTTC.

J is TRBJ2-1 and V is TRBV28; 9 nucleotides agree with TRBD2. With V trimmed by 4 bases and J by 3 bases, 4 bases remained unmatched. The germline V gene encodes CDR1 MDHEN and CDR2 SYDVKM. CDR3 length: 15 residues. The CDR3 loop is CASSWGGGDYNEQFF. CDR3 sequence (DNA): TGTGCCAGCAGTTGGGGCGGGGGGGACTACAATGAGCAGTTCTTC.

CDR3 sequence: CASSLRLAGVVDTQYF. CDR3 DNA: TGTGCCAGCAGTTTGAGGCTAGCGGGAGTGGTAGATACGCAGTATTTT. This sequence joins TRBV28 and TRBJ2-3; 10 bases are a match to TRBD2. Germline V gene lookup returns CDR1 MDHEN and CDR2 SYDVKM. The CDR3 loop spans 16 amino acids. Germline trimming cut 3 bases from V and 5 bases from J; bases unmatched to any gene: 8.

The DNA of the CDR3 is TGTGCCAGCAGCCCAGGGGGCGCCTTCTATGGCTACACCTTC. Amino acids: CASSPGGAFYGYTF. The chain employs TRBV7-9 and TRBJ1-2; 8 bases are a match to TRBD1. The J segment lost 4 bases and the V segment lost 5 bases, leaving 6 bases of the junction unmatched. The CDR3 has 14 amino acids. CDR1 SEHNR and CDR2 FQNEAQ come from the germline V gene (reference sequence).

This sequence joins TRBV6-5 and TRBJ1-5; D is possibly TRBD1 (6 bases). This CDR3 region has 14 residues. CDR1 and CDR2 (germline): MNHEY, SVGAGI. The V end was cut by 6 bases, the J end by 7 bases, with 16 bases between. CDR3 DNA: TGTGCCAGCAGGCTACAGGGCCCCGGACAGCCCCAGCATTTT. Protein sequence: CASRLQGPGQPQHF.

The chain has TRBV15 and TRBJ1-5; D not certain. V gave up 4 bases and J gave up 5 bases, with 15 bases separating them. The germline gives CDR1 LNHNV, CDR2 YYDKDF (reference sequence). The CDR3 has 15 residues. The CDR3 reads CATSTGGESYQPQHF. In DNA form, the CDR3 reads TGTGCCACCAGCACCGGCGGAGAAAGCTATCAGCCCCAGCATTTT. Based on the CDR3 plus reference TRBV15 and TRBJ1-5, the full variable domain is DAMVIQNPRYQVTQFGKPVTLSCSQTLNHNVMYWYQQKSSQAPKLLFHYYDKDFNNEADTPDNFQSRRPNTSFCFLDIRSPGLGDTAMYLCATSTGGESYQPQHFGDGTRLSIL.

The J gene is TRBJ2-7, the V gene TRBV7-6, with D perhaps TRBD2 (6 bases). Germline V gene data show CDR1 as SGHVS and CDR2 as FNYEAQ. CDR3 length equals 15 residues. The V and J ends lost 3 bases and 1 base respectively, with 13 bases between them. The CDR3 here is CASSLGTGTSYEQYF. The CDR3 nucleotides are TGTGCCAGCAGCTTGGGGACTGGGACTTCCTACGAGCAGTACTTC.

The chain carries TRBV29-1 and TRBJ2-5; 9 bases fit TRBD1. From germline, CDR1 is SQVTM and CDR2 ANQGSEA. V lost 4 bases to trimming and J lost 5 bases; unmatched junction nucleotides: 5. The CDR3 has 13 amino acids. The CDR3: CSVVGQGSETQYF. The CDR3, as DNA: TGCAGCGTTGTAGGACAGGGGAGCGAGACCCAGTACTTC.

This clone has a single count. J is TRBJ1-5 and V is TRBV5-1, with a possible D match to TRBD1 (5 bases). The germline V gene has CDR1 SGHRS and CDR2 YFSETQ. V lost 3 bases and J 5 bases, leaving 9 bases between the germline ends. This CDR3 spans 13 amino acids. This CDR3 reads CASSSGQDQPQHF. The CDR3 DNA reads TGCGCCAGCAGCTCCGGACAAGATCAGCCCCAGCATTTT.

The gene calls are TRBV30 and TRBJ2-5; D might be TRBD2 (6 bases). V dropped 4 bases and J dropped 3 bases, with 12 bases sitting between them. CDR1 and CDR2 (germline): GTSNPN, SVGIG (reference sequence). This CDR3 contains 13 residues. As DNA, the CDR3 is TGTGCCTGGACAATAGCGGCCGAAGAGACCCAGTACTTC. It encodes CAWTIAAEETQYF.

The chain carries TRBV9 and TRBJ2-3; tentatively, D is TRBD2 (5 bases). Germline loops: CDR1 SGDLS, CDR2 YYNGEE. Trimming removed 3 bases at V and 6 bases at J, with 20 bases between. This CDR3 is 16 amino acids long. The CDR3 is CASSAVDSTRGDTQYF. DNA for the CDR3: TGTGCCAGCAGCGCCGTTGACTCCACCCGCGGGGATACGCAGTATTTT.

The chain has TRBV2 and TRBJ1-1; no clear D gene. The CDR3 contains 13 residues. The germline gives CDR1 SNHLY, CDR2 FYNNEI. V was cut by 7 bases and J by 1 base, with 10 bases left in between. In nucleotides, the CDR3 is TGTGCCAGCACCCCGACACGGAACACTGAAGCTTTCTTT. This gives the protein CASTPTRNTEAFF.

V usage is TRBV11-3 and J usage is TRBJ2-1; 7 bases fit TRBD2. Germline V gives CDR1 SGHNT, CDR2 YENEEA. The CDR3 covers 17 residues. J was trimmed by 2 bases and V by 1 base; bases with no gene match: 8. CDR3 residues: CASSLGVAGETYNEQFF. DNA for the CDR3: TGTGCCAGCAGCTTAGGGGTCGCGGGAGAAACCTACAATGAGCAGTTCTTC.

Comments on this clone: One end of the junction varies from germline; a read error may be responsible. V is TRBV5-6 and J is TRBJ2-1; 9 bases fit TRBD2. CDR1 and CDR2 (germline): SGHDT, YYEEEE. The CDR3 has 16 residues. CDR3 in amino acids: CASNLGWGGRASEQFF. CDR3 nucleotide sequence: TGTGCCAGCAACTTGGGGTGGGGCGGGAGGGCCTCTGAGCAGTTCTTC.

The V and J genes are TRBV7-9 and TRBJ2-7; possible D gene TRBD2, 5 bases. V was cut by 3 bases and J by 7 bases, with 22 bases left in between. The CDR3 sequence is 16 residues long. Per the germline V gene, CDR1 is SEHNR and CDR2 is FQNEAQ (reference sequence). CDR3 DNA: TGTGCCAGCAGCTTTATACGGATGATGACTGAGGGAGAGCAGTACTTC. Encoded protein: CASSFIRMMTEGEQYF.

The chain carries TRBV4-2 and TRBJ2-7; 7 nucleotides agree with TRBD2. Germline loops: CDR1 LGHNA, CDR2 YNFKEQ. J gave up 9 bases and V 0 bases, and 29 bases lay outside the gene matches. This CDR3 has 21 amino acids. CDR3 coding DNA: TGTGCCAGCAGCCAAGATCTGTCCACACCCGGGCGACTAGCAACTTCTGAGGTGCAGTACTTC. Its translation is CASSQDLSTPGRLATSEVQYF.

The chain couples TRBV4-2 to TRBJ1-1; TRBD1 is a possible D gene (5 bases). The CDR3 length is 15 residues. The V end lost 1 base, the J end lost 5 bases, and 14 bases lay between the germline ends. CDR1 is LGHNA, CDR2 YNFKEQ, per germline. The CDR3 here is CASSQVGGDRTEAFF. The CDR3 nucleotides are TGTGCCAGCAGCCAAGTGGGGGGGGACCGGACTGAAGCTTTCTTT.

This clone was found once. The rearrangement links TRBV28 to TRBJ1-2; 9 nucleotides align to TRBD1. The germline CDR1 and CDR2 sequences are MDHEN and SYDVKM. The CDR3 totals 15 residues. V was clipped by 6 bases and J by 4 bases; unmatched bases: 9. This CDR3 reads CASSPLTGQGYGYTF. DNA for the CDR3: TGTGCCAGCAGCCCCCTGACGGGACAGGGCTATGGCTACACCTTC.